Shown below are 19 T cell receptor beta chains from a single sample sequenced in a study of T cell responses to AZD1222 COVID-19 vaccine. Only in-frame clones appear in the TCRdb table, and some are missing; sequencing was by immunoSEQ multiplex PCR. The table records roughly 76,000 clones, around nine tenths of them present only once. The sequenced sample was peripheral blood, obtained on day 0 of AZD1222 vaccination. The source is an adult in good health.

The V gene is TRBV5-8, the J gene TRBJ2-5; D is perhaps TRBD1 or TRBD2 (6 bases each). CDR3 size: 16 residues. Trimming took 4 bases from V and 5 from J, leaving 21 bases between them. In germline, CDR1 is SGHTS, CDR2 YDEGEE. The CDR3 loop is CASSQNRAEGWETQYF. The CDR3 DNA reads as TGTGCCAGCAGCCAAAACAGGGCGGAGGGATGGGAGACCCAGTACTTC.

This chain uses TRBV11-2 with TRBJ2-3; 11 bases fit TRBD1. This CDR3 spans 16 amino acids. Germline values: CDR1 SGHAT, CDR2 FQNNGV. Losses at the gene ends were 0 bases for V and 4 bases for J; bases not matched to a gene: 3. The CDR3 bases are TGTGCCAGCAGCTTAGAAGGGACAGGGGGGGCAGATACGCAGTATTTT. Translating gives CASSLEGTGGADTQYF.

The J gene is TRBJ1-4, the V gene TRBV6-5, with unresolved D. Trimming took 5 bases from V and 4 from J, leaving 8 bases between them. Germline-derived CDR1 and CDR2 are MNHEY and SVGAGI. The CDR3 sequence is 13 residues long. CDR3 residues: CASSPEVNEKLFF. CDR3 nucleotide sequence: TGTGCCAGCAGTCCAGAAGTTAATGAAAAACTGTTTTTT.

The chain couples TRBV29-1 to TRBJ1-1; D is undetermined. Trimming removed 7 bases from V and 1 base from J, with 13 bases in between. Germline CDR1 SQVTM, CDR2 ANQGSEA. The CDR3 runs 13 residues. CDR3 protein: CSALGLGNTEAFF. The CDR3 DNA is TGCAGCGCTCTAGGGTTAGGGAACACTGAAGCTTTCTTT. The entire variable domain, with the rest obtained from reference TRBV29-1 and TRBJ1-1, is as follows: SAVISQKPSRDICQRGTSLTIQCQVDSQVTMMFWYRQQPGQSLTLIATANQGSEATYESGFVIDKFPISRPNLTFSTLTVSNMSPEDSSIYLCSALGLGNTEAFFGQGTRLTVV.

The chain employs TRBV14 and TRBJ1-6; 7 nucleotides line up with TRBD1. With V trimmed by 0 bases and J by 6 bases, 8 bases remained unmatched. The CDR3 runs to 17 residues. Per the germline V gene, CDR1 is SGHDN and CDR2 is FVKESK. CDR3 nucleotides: TGTGCCAGCAGCCAAGATCTTGCAGGGGGTGGTAATTCACCCCTCCACTTT. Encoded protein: CASSQDLAGGGNSPLHF.

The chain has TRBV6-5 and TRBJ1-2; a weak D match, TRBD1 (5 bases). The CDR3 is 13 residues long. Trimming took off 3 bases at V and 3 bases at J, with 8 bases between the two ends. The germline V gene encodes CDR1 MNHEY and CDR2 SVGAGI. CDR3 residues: CASSYDRDYGYTF. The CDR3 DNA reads TGTGCCAGCAGTTATGACAGAGACTATGGCTACACCTTC.

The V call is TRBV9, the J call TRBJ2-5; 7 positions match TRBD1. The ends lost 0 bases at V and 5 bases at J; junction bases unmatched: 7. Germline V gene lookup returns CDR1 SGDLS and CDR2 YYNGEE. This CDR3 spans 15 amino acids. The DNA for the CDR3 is TGTGCCAGCAGCGTAGAGAACAGGGGTTGGGAGACCCAGTACTTC. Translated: CASSVENRGWETQYF.

CDR3 DNA sequence: TGCGCCAGCAGCCAGCCCTGGGACAGAGAAGAGACCCAGTACTTC. This encodes CASSQPWDREETQYF. V usage is TRBV4-1 and J usage is TRBJ2-5; 7 bases match TRBD1. This CDR3 is 15 amino acids long. Germline V gene data show CDR1 as MGHRA and CDR2 as YSYEKL. J gave up 3 bases and V 3 bases, and 7 bases lay outside the gene matches.

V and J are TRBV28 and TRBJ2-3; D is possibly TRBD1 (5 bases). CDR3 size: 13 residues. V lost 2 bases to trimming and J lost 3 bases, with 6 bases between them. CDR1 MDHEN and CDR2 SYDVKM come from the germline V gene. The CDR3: CASSLPGTDTQYF. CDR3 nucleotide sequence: TGTGCCAGCAGTTTACCAGGGACAGATACGCAGTATTTT.

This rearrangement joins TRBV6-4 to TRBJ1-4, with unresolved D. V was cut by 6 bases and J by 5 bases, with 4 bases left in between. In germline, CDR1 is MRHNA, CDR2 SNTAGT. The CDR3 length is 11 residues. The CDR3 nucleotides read TGTGCCAGCAGCAAGAATGAAAAACTGTTTTTT. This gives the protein CASSKNEKLFF.

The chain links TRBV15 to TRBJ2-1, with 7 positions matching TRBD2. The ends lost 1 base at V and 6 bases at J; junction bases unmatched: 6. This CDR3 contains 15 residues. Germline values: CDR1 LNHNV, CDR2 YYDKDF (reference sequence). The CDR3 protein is CATSRVAERGNEQFF. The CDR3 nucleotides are TGTGCCACCAGCAGAGTAGCGGAGCGGGGCAATGAGCAGTTCTTC.

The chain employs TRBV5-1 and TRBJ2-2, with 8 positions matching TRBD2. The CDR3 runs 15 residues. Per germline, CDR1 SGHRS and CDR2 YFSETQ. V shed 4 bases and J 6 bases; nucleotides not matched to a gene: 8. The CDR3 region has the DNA TGCGCCAGCAGCCTAAGCGGGAGTAGTGCCGGGGAGCTGTTTTTT. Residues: CASSLSGSSAGELFF.

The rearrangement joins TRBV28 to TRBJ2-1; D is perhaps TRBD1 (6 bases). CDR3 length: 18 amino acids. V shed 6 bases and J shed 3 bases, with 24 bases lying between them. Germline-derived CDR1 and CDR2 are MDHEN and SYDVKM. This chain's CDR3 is CASSPSMGHNDYYNEQFF. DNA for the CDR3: TGTGCCAGCAGCCCTAGTATGGGACATAACGACTACTACAATGAGCAGTTCTTC.

The CDR3 DNA follows: TGTGCCAGCAGCCAAGGGGACAGGACTGAAGCTTTCTTT. It translates to CASSQGDRTEAFF. V is TRBV3-1 (or the pseudogene TRBV3-2) and J is TRBJ1-1; TRBD1 matches at 8 bases. The germline V gene encodes CDR1 LGHDT and CDR2 YNNKEL (reference sequence). There are 13 residues in the CDR3. With V trimmed by 1 base and J by 5 bases, 0 bases remained unmatched.

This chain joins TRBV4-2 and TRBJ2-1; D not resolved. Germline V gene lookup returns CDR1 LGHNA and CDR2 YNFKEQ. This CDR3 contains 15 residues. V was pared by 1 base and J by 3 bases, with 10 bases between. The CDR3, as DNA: TGTGCCAGCAGCCAAGGGGAAAGTGTCTACAATGAGCAGTTCTTC. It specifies CASSQGESVYNEQFF.

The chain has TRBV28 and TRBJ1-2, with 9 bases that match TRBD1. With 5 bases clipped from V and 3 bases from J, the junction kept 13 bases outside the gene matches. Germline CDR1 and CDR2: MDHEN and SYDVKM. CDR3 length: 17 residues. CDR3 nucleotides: TGTGCCAGCAGTCCCCGTTTCGGGACAGGGTACTACTATGGCTACACCTTC. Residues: CASSPRFGTGYYYGYTF.

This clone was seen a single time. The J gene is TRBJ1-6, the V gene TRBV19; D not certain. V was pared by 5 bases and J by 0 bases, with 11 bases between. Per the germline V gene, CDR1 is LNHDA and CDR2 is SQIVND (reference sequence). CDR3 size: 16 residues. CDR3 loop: CASSLMYSSYNSPLHF. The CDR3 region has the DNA TGTGCCAGTAGTCTGATGTACAGCTCCTATAATTCACCCCTCCACTTT.

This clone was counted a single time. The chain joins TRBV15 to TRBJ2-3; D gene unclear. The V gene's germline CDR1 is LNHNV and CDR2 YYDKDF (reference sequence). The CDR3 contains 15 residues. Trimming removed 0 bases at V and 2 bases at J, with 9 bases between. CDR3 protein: CATSRDGTPTDTQYF. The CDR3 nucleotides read TGTGCCACCAGCAGAGATGGTACACCCACAGATACGCAGTATTTT.

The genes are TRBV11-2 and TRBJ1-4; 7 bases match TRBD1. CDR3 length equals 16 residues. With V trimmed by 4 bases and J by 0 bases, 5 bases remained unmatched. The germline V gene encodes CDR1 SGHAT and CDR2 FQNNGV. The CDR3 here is CASSSLGTATNEKLFF. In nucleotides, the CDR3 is TGTGCCAGCAGCTCCCTCGGGACAGCAACTAATGAAAAACTGTTTTTT.